This T cell receptor (beta chain) was recovered during a study of regulatory T cells in long-lasting Graves disease. Study-wide findings and caveats: Persistent-disease Graves' patients showed less TCR diversity than new cases.

Germline-derived CDR1 and CDR2 are SQVTM and ANQGSEA. With 0 bases removed from V and 0 bases from J, the gap between germline ends came to 10 bases. This CDR3 is 15 amino acids long. The sample's time point: newly diagnosed GD, antithyroid drugs for less than 3 months. RNA isolated from PBMCs was used to make the TCR library. About this clonotype: The antigen is not known.

Through Arm-PCR of CDR3 regions and iRepertoire HTBI primers, TCR beta libraries were built. Original data processing: Samples jointly harbored roughly 60 TRBV and 15 or so TRBJ segments. TCRdb analysed the multiplex PCR reads with MiXCR anew, one entry per CDR3 protein. V and J calls and clone size were set by TCRdb, not the authors. This sample has 400,000 to 500,000 distinct CDR3 sequences, with 14% to 15% found just once. This sample also belongs to another study, concerning T cells in Graves' hyperthyroidism and ophthalmopathy.

The TCR comes from a woman in her twenties or thirties with Graves disease. Source: peripheral blood mononuclear cells (PBMCs), taken at new diagnosis, from a patient treated with antithyroid drugs. The chain links TRBV29-1 to TRBJ2-3, with unresolved D. The CDR3 spells CSVEDPGESTDTQYF. In DNA, the CDR3 is TGCAGCGTTGAAGATCCTGGCGAGAGCACAGATACGCAGTATTTT.